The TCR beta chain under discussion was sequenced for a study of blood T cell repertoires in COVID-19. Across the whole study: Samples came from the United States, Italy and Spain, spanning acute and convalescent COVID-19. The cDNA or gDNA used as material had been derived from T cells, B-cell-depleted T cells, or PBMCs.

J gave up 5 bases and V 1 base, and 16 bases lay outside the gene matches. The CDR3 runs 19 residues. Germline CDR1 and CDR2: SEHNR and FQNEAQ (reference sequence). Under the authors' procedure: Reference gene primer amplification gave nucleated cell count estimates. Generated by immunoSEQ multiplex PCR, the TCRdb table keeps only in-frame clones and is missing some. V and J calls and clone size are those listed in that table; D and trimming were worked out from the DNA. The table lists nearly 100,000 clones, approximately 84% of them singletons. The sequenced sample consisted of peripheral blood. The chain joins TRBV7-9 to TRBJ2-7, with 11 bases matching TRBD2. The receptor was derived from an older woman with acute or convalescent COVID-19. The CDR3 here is CASSLDPRYASGGLNEQYF. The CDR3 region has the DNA TGTGCCAGCAGCTTAGATCCCCGATACGCTAGCGGGGGGCTCAACGAGCAGTACTTC.